Listed below are T cell receptor beta chains from one sample, sequenced in a study of patients and donors after allogeneic stem cell transplantation. TCRdb independently ran MiXCR on the RT-PCR reads; one entry per CDR3 protein. The sample lists about a million distinct CDR3 sequences, about a sixth occurring once. The sample consisted of blood, either unsorted or a sorted T cell fraction (not recorded which). These receptors came from a human donor who was either an allogeneic HSCT recipient or a stem cell or donor lymphocyte infusion donor (not recorded which). It is not recorded whose cells these are; they may come from a transplant donor. The CDR3 runs from the conserved cysteine through the conserved F or W. Each record gives: V gene, D gene, clone size, J gene, CDR3 protein, CDR3 DNA. The D gene is left open where the match is weak. The listing skips clone size in some rows; elsewhere it reads once, few, many or a size class.

>TRBV15|NA|few|TRBJ2-3
CATSTGVAATTDTQYF
TGTGCCACCAGCACCGGTGTAGCGGCTACCACAGATACGCAGTATTTT
>TRBV6-2/TRBV6-3|NA|NA|TRBJ2-5
CASSYSENEETQYF
TGTGCCAGCAGTTATTCTGAGAACGAGGAGACCCAGTACTTC
>TRBV7-3|NA|NA|TRBJ2-2
CASSWGIGGELFF
TGTGCCAGCAGCTGGGGGATAGGCGGGGAGCTGTTTTTT
>TRBV11-2|NA|NA|TRBJ2-3
CASSLNRASGGTQYF
TGTGCCAGCAGCTTAAACAGGGCAAGCGGCGGGACGCAGTATTTT
>TRBV4-3|TRBD1|few|TRBJ1-4
CASSQGGQGVYEKLFF
TGCGCCAGCAGCCAAGGGGGACAGGGGGTTTATGAAAAACTGTTTTTT
>TRBV27|NA|few|TRBJ2-7
CASSFEAKAPYEQYF
TGTGCCAGCAGTTTCGAGGCAAAAGCCCCCTACGAGCAGTACTTC
>TRBV3-1|TRBD1|few|TRBJ1-3
CASSRGTGTGNTIYF
TGTGCCAGCAGCCGAGGGACAGGGACTGGAAACACCATATATTTT
>TRBV20-1|NA|NA|TRBJ2-3
CSARGARGSTDTQYF
TGCAGTGCTAGAGGCGCCAGAGGGAGCACAGATACGCAGTATTTT
>TRBV12-3/TRBV12-4|NA|few|TRBJ1-2
CASTMAGLFGYTF
TGTGCCAGCACCATGGCGGGGTTGTTTGGCTACACCTTC
>TRBV30|NA|NA|TRBJ2-3
CAWKTFSYTDTQYF
TGTGCCTGGAAAACATTTAGCTACACAGATACGCAGTATTTT
>TRBV27|NA|NA|TRBJ2-3
CASTSGDPTDTQYF
TGTGCCAGCACTTCAGGGGACCCCACAGATACGCAGTATTTT
>TRBV12-3/TRBV12-4|NA|many|TRBJ2-1
CASSLLVEQFF
TGTGCCAGCAGTCTCCTCGTTGAGCAGTTCTTC
>TRBV4-3|NA|NA|TRBJ1-2
CASSQDSRAGRYGYTF
TGCGCCAGCAGCCAAGATTCACGAGCAGGCCGCTATGGCTACACCTTC
>TRBV12-3/TRBV12-4|TRBD2|few|TRBJ2-1
CASSLEVRGGGNEQFF
TGTGCCAGCAGTTTAGAGGTGCGGGGGGGCGGTAATGAGCAGTTCTTC
>TRBV12-3/TRBV12-4|NA|NA|TRBJ1-1
CARPWPASGRRTEAFF
TGTGCCAGACCTTGGCCCGCTTCGGGCCGAAGAACTGAAGCTTTCTTT
>TRBV30|NA|few|TRBJ2-7
CAWSPESYEQYF
TGTGCCTGGAGTCCAGAATCCTACGAGCAGTACTTC
>TRBV12-3/TRBV12-4|TRBD2|NA|TRBJ2-1
CASSPGTSGPSSYNEQFF
TGTGCCAGCAGCCCTGGGACTAGCGGGCCGAGCTCCTACAATGAGCAGTTCTTC
>TRBV12-3/TRBV12-4|NA|many|TRBJ2-7
CASRADSYEQYF
TGTGCCAGCAGGGCTGACTCCTACGAGCAGTACTTC
>TRBV7-3|NA|NA|TRBJ2-5
CASSLGGHGETQYF
TGTGCCAGCAGCTTAGGGGGGCACGGAGAGACCCAGTACTTC
>TRBV21-1|NA|NA|TRBJ1-1
CASTGTQSEAFF
TGTGCCAGCACCGGGACGCAGAGTGAAGCTTTCTTT
>TRBV5-6|NA|NA|TRBJ1-1
CASSHRDTKAFF
TGTGCCAGCAGCCATCGGGACACCAAAGCTTTCTTT
>TRBV3-1|NA|NA|TRBJ1-5
CASSQGKGKQPQHF
TGTGCCAGCAGCCAGGGCAAGGGAAAACAGCCCCAGCATTTT
>TRBV5-1|TRBD1|many|TRBJ1-1
CASSLQGGNTEAFF
TGTGCCAGCAGCCTACAGGGGGGGAACACTGAAGCTTTCTTT
>TRBV12-3/TRBV12-4|NA|NA|TRBJ1-6
CASSFRMDSPLHF
TGTGCCAGCAGTTTCAGAATGGATTCACCCCTCCACTTT
>TRBV10-3|TRBD2|NA|TRBJ2-1
CAISGGNSGSRDEQFF
TGTGCCATCAGTGGAGGAAATAGCGGGAGTCGGGATGAGCAGTTCTTC
>TRBV12-3/TRBV12-4|NA|NA|TRBJ1-5
CASSFSPSNQPQHF
TGTGCCAGCAGTTTCAGCCCTAGCAATCAGCCCCAGCATTTT
>TRBV5-1|TRBD1|few|TRBJ2-2
CASALRRDRVSGELFF
TGCGCCAGCGCCCTAAGACGGGACAGGGTGTCTGGGGAGCTGTTTTTT
>TRBV10-3|NA|NA|TRBJ1-1
CAISRTGTALGDTEAFF
TGTGCCATCAGTCGAACCGGGACCGCTCTCGGCGACACTGAAGCTTTCTTT
>TRBV5-1|NA|few|TRBJ1-2
CASSLRRGAGGYTF
TGCGCCAGCAGCTTGAGGAGGGGCGCCGGGGGCTACACCTTC
>TRBV30|NA|NA|TRBJ2-1
CAWSEFLANEQFF
TGTGCCTGGAGTGAATTCCTGGCGAATGAGCAGTTCTTC
>TRBV7-2|NA|NA|TRBJ2-2
CASSLVGWGGELFF
TGTGCCAGCAGCTTAGTAGGGTGGGGCGGGGAGCTGTTTTTT